This T cell receptor (beta chain) comes out of a study of cytomegalovirus exposure and HLA in healthy donors. Overall study context: A data release that came early held roughly 90 million unique TCRs from HLA-typed donors.

Researchers ran the PCR with 60 Vbeta and 13 Jbeta primers. TCRdb keeps only in-frame clones here, not all; method: immunoSEQ multiplex PCR. The sample contains a few hundred thousand clones, roughly four fifths of which appear only once. This CDR3 comprises 13 residues. V lost 1 base to trimming and J lost 6 bases, with 9 bases between them. Germline CDR1 reads SGHNT; CDR2 reads YYREEE (reference sequence). V and J are TRBV5-4 and TRBJ2-3; D gene unclear. Sequenced material: PBMCs. The origin of this receptor is a woman in her sixties in good health and CMV-seropositive. The DNA for the CDR3 is TGTGCCAGCAGCTTGTCGCCCGGGGATACGCAGTATTTT. Residues: CASSLSPGDTQYF.